This TCR beta chain was retrieved from a study of blood T cells in healthy people across ages. Germline V gene sequence: CDR1 MNHEY, CDR2 SVGAGI. The CDR3 runs to 16 residues. After removal of 5 bases from V and 3 bases from J, the junction contained 11 bases not matched to a gene. Combining a sample-barcoded 5' primer with a J-beta primer mix, a second PCR ran for about 6 to 11 cycles. Using its own MiXCR run on the 5' RACE reads, TCRdb lists one record per CDR3 protein. This table has roughly 700,000 distinct CDR3 sequences, approximately 29% appearing once. The draw of peripheral blood yielded about 9.4 milliliters from each donor.

The gene calls are TRBV6-5 and TRBJ2-7; 9 positions match TRBD1. The sample taken for sequencing was blood. This TCR came from a woman of 80 years or more in good health. The CDR3 nucleotides are TGTGCCAGCAGTCTAGACCCGGGACAGGGATTCTACGAGCAGTACTTC. Translating gives CASSLDPGQGFYEQYF.